This TCR beta chain was sequenced for a study of CXCR3-negative and CXCR3-positive naive CD8 T cells. Study details: Every library held about 1.5 +/- 0.3 million TRB reads, and the total came to around 140 million. Study-wide findings and caveats: Diversity proved comparably high across both naive subsets and much lower in memory CD8+ cells. Naive CXCR3-negative and CXCR3-positive cells had similar TRBV-TRBJ usage; memory differed.

The authors made the TRB cDNA libraries by 5' RACE using UMI labels. With the 5' RACE reads reprocessed, TCRdb shows one record per CDR3 protein and no DNA. The sample includes 8,000 to 8,500 distinct CDR3 sequences. Germline V gene lookup returns CDR1 DFQATT and CDR2 SNEGSKA (reference sequence). This CDR3 contains 15 residues. In regard to this clonotype: Its antigen remains unknown.

The TCR was taken from a human donor in good health. Some clones in this sample may be carry-over from other donors' samples. Specimen: naive CXCR3- CD8+ T cells from blood. Indicated subset: CD45RO-CCR7+CD27+CD95- naive CD8+ T cells lacking CXCR3 (TNR3-). V gene TRBV20-1 combines with J gene TRBJ1-6. The CDR3 protein is CSARDRSSYNSPLHF.